The 17 T cell receptor beta chains below all came from one sample that was sequenced in a study of T cell responses to AZD1222 COVID-19 vaccine. Libraries were prepared by immunoSEQ multiplex PCR; TCRdb keeps only in-frame clonotypes and omits some of them. The repertoire holds around 35,000 clones, with 65% to 90% as singletons. The starting material was peripheral blood, obtained on day 0 of AZD1222 vaccination. These receptors originate from an adult in good health.

The chain uses TRBV2 and TRBJ2-2; 7 bases line up with TRBD2. The CDR3 spans 14 residues. Germline CDR1 SNHLY, CDR2 FYNNEI. The junction had 7 bases not matched to a gene; V was cut back by 6 bases and J by 6 bases. In DNA form, the CDR3 reads TGTGCCAGCAGGTCGACTAGCAGGGCCGGGGAGCTGTTTTTT. This encodes CASRSTSRAGELFF.

The CDR3 coding sequence is TGCGCCAGCAGTCAAGGACAAGGGGGCACTGAAGCTTTCTTT. The encoded protein is CASSQGQGGTEAFF. The V and J genes are TRBV23-1 and TRBJ1-1, with a tentative D call TRBD1 (6 bases). TRBV23-1 falls under the ORF class, with uncertain function. The CDR3 consists of 14 residues. Trimming shortened V by 2 bases and J by 4 bases, and 11 bases separated the two germline ends.

The CDR3 DNA reads TGTGCCAGCAGCCAGCTGGGGGGCTACACCTTC. Its protein product is CASSQLGGYTF. The gene calls are TRBV3-1 (or the pseudogene TRBV3-2) and TRBJ1-2; D uncertain. The CDR3 extends over 11 amino acids. Trimming left V 3 bases short and J 8 bases short, with 7 bases between. Germline CDR1 reads LGHDT; CDR2 reads YNNKEL (reference sequence).

This clone was seen a few times. V usage is TRBV7-3 and J usage is TRBJ1-5; D gene unclear. The CDR3 covers 15 residues. In germline, CDR1 is SGHTA, CDR2 FQGTGA. Trimming shortened V by 5 bases and J by 0 bases, and 11 bases separated the two germline ends. Written as DNA, the CDR3 is TGTGCCAGCAGCCACGTGGCGGATAGCAATCAGCCCCAGCATTTT. This gives the protein CASSHVADSNQPQHF.

The CDR3 DNA reads as TGCGCCAGCAGCCTAGGGAGAGGGCAAGCGGGGGGCTACACCTTC. Amino acid sequence: CASSLGRGQAGGYTF. The rearrangement uses TRBV4-3 and TRBJ1-2; D ambiguous. V shed 4 bases and J shed 8 bases, with 20 bases lying between them. This CDR3 is built from 15 residues. The germline V gene encodes CDR1 LGHNA and CDR2 YSLEER.

This rearrangement joins TRBV6-5 to TRBJ2-7; 10 nucleotides match TRBD1. Trimming took 8 bases from V and 3 from J; bases not matched to a gene: 7. Germline loops: CDR1 MNHEY, CDR2 SVGAGI. CDR3 length equals 14 residues. The chain's CDR3 is CASLDRGSVYEQYF. Here the CDR3 DNA reads TGTGCCAGCCTGGACAGGGGGTCCGTCTACGAGCAGTACTTC.

The J gene is TRBJ1-2, the V gene TRBV3-1 (or the pseudogene TRBV3-2), with D possibly being TRBD1 (5 bases). From germline, CDR1 is LGHDT and CDR2 YNNKEL (reference sequence). Trimming stripped 0 bases from V and 5 bases from J, with 10 bases between. This CDR3 is built from 14 residues. The DNA for the CDR3 is TGTGCCAGCAGCCAAGACCGGACATTTTATGGCTACACCTTC. Amino acid sequence: CASSQDRTFYGYTF.

The chain uses TRBV27 and TRBJ2-1; 15 bases match TRBD2. Germline V gene sequence: CDR1 MNHEY, CDR2 SMNVEV (reference sequence). The CDR3 is 17 amino acids. V was clipped by 1 base and J by 7 bases; unmatched bases: 5. The CDR3 nucleotides are TGTGCCAGCAGTTTATATGGGACTAGCGGGAGGCCGAATGAGCAGTTCTTC. It encodes CASSLYGTSGRPNEQFF.

The V and J genes are TRBV6-5 and TRBJ2-7, with 10 bases lining up with TRBD2. V was clipped by 7 bases and J by 6 bases; unmatched bases: 12. The germline CDR1 and CDR2 sequences are MNHEY and SVGAGI. The CDR3 loop spans 15 amino acids. CDR3 amino acids: CASKSGEAGGVEQYF. The CDR3 DNA sequence: TGTGCCAGCAAGTCTGGTGAAGCGGGGGGGGTCGAGCAGTACTTC.

V and J are TRBV28 and TRBJ1-4, with D uncertain. The V and J ends lost 3 bases and 8 bases respectively, with 19 bases between them. Germline-derived CDR1 and CDR2 are MDHEN and SYDVKM. The CDR3 runs 16 residues. CDR3 residues: CASSFPRAYEGEKLFF. The CDR3 DNA reads as TGTGCCAGCAGTTTCCCCCGGGCGTACGAGGGCGAAAAACTGTTTTTT.

The CDR3 DNA is TGTGCCAGCAGCACGTGGACAGGGGGCTATTCCGGGGAGCTGTTTTTT. Its protein product is CASSTWTGGYSGELFF. The rearrangement uses TRBV9 and TRBJ2-2; 11 bases match TRBD1. V lost 4 bases, J lost 6 bases, and 8 bases stayed unmatched. The CDR3 sequence is 16 residues long. The V gene's germline CDR1 is SGDLS and CDR2 YYNGEE. Combining the CDR3 with reference TRBV9 and TRBJ2-2 gives the whole variable domain DSGVTQTPKHLITATGQRVTLRCSPRSGDLSVYWYQQSLDQGLQFLIQYYNGEERAKGNILERFSAQQFPDLHSELNLSSLELGDSALYFCASSTWTGGYSGELFFGEGSRLTVL.

The chain combines TRBV29-1 with TRBJ2-1; TRBD2 agrees at 7 bases. The CDR3 is made up of 16 amino acids. Germline V lookup: CDR1 SQVTM, CDR2 ANQGSEA. J gave up 6 bases and V 0 bases, and 11 bases lay outside the gene matches. DNA for the CDR3: TGCAGCGTTGAAGAGGGAGGGATTGGGATTTTCAATGAGCAGTTCTTC. Its protein is CSVEEGGIGIFNEQFF.

The chain links TRBV2 to TRBJ2-1, with 9 bases aligning to TRBD2. CDR3 length: 14 residues. Germline CDR1 reads SNHLY; CDR2 reads FYNNEI. V shed 6 bases and J 3 bases; nucleotides not matched to a gene: 3. This chain's CDR3 is CASRGLADYNEQFF. The CDR3 DNA follows: TGTGCCAGCAGGGGACTAGCAGACTACAATGAGCAGTTCTTC.

V and J are TRBV5-4 and TRBJ2-5; a possible D gene is TRBD2 (5 bases). With 2 bases removed from V and 2 bases from J, the gap between germline ends came to 13 bases. CDR1 is SGHNT and CDR2 is YYREEE in the germline V gene (reference sequence). The CDR3 contains 15 residues. The chain's CDR3 is CASSFGSALQETQYF. The CDR3 coding sequence is TGTGCCAGCAGCTTTGGTAGCGCCCTTCAAGAGACCCAGTACTTC.

This clone is a singleton in its sample. This chain joins TRBV23-1 and TRBJ2-2; D tentatively fits TRBD1 or TRBD2 (5 bases each). TRBV23-1 is an ORF; its function is uncertain. This CDR3 is built from 16 residues. Trimming took off 4 bases at V and 0 bases at J, with 12 bases between the two ends. This chain's CDR3 is CASSPSGGTNTGELFF. CDR3 DNA sequence: TGCGCCAGCAGTCCGAGTGGGGGTACGAACACCGGGGAGCTGTTTTTT.

Only a few counts were recorded for this clone. This chain joins TRBV5-6 and TRBJ1-1; D may be TRBD1 (5 bases). The germline V gene encodes CDR1 SGHDT and CDR2 YYEEEE. The CDR3 extends over 15 amino acids. Trimming took 0 bases from V and 1 from J, leaving 10 bases between them. The DNA for the CDR3 is TGTGCCAGCAGCTTGGACCAGGGATGGAACACTGAAGCTTTCTTT. It codes for CASSLDQGWNTEAFF.

This chain uses TRBV19 with TRBJ1-5, with 7 bases lining up with TRBD1. The germline V gene encodes CDR1 LNHDA and CDR2 SQIVND (reference sequence). This CDR3 is 15 amino acids long. V was pared by 6 bases and J by 4 bases, with 9 bases of the junction left unmatched. CDR3 in amino acids: CASRRGQVINQPQHF. The CDR3 DNA reads TGTGCCAGTAGGAGAGGACAGGTAATTAATCAGCCCCAGCATTTT.